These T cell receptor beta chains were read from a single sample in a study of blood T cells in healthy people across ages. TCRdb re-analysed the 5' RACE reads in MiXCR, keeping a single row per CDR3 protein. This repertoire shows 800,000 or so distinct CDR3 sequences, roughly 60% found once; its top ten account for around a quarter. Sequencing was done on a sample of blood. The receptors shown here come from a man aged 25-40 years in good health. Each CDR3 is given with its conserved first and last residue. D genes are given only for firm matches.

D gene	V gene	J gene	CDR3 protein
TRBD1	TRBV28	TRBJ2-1	CASSPPRQGGYEQFF
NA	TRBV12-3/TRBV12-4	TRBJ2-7	CASSLGREHGEQYF
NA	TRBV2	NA	CASTHAENPYEQYF
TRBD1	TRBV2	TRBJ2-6	CASSEREAGQGNTGANVLTF
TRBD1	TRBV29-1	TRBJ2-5	CSVNTGTGGGETQYF
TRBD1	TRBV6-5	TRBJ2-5	CASSLPGTGGAKTQYF
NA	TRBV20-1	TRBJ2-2	CSASVWGATGELFF
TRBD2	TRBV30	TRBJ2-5	CAWTRTSGVGETQYF
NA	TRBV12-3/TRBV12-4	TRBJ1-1	CASSYGDRINTEAFF
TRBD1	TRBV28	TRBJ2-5	CASTLEGTGETQYF
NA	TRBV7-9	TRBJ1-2	CASSLRGSVNYGYTF
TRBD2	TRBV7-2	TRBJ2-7	CASSQKGTSGGIISYEQYF
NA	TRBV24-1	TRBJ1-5	CATSGRGDANQPQHF
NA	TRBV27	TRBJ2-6	CASSYTSGANVLTF
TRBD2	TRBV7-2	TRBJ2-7	CASRSGNHYEQYF
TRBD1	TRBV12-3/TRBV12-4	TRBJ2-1	CASSPGQGAFYNEQFF
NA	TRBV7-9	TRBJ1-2	CASSLTLTDNYGYTF
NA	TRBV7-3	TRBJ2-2	CASSYRTPGGELFF
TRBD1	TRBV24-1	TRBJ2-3	CATSDVHRDRPGDTQYF
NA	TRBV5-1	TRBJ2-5	CASSSGRGQEETQYF
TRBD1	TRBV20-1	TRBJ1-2	CSAPGQDYGYTF
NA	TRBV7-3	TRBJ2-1	CASSQVLAGSYNEQFF
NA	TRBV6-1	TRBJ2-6	CASKEDSGSGANVLTF
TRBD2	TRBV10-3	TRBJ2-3	CAISDLAGTDTQYF
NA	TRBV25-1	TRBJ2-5	CASSEYGQETQYF
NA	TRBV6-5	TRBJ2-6	CASSRRGNVLTF
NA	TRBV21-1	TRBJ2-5	CASSKDGTGESLETQYF
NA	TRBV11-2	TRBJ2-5	CASSSGDVVETQYF
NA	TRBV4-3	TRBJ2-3	CASSQGPQGDLTDTQYF
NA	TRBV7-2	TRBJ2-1	CASSLGWGYEQFF
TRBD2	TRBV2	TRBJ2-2	CASSRGLAGGSGELFF
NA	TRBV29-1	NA	CSVLYSGNEQYF
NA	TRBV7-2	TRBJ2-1	CASSLVVFSYNEQFF
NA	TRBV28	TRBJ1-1	CASSLPGRLINTEAFF
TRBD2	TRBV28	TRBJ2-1	CASSLSGTTIRNEQFF
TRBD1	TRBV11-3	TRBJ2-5	CASSHRDRGETQYF
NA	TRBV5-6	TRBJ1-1	CASSGGARGTEAFF
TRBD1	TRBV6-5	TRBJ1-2	CASSYRQGFHYGYTF
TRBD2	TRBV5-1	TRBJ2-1	CASSFTSGGYNEQFF
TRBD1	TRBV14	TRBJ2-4	CASSPSGQGGTIQYF
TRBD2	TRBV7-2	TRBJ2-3	CASSSGGVDTDTQYF
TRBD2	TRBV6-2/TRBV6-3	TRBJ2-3	CASSYPLLADSTDTQYF
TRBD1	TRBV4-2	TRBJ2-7	CASTQRAGGYEQYF
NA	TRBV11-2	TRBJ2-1	CASSLLASYNEQFF
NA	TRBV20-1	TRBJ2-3	CSAAAQTSTDTQYF
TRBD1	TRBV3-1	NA	CASSRSELSGTVYEQYF
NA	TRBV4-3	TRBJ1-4	CASSQEFGVFGEKLFF
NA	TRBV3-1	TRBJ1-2	CASSQDVGVYGYTF
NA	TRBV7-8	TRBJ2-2	CASSTDRGTGELFF
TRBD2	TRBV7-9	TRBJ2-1	CASSHPRAGAAYNEQFF
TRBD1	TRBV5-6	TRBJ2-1	CASSPGDRMLGEQFF
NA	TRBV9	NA	CASSGPVGEGRGKETQYF
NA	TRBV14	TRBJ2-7	CASSQGYGHIYEQYF
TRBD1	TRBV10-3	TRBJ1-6	CAIRRTGGNSPLHF